These T cell receptor beta chains were read from a single sample in a study of T cell repertoires in aging, cancer and after chemotherapy. TCRdb fed the multiplex PCR reads into MiXCR, producing one record per CDR3 protein. The sample has more than 15,000 distinct CDR3 sequences; about 50% are singletons. The sample was blood. These receptors were obtained from a human donor in good health. Both conserved end residues are part of each CDR3. The order of the fields is D gene, V gene, clone size, J gene, CDR3 protein, CDR3 DNA. A D gene is named only where the DNA matches it firmly. Clone size, where shown, is once, few, many, or a class for clones that have expanded.

.,TRBV7-9,once,TRBJ2-1,CASHEDSNEQFF,TGTGCCAGCCACGAGGATTCCAATGAGCAGTTCTTC
TRBD2,TRBV5-4,.,TRBJ2-2,CASSPRGGKSNTGELFF,TGTGCCAGCAGCCCGAGGGGAGGGAAGTCGAACACCGGGGAGCTGTTTTTT
TRBD2,TRBV13,few,TRBJ2-3,CASSIRGGLAGSGTQYF,TGTGCCAGCAGTATACGTGGGGGACTAGCGGGATCGGGTACGCAGTATTTT
.,TRBV30,few,TRBJ1-3,CAWDSGSMTIYF,TGTGCCTGGGATTCAGGGTCCATGACCATATATTTT
TRBD2,TRBV19,.,TRBJ2-1,CASSIGRGRAYNEQFF,TGTGCCAGTAGTATCGGGCGAGGGAGGGCCTACAATGAGCAGTTCTTC
.,TRBV18,once,TRBJ1-2,CASSPKENANYGYTF,TGTGCCAGCTCACCAAAGGAAAACGCTAACTATGGCTACACCTTC
.,TRBV18,.,TRBJ1-1,CASSPGQNTEAFF,TGTGCCAGCTCACCAGGCCAGAACACTGAAGCTTTCTTT
.,TRBV27,.,TRBJ2-7,CASSLYPVGSRPYEQYF,TGTGCCAGCAGTTTATACCCAGTAGGGAGCAGGCCCTACGAGCAGTACTTC
TRBD1,TRBV6-4,few,TRBJ1-4,CASSTGQAREKLFF,TGTGCCAGCAGTACTGGACAGGCGCGTGAAAAACTGTTTTTT
.,TRBV19,.,TRBJ1-2,CASRVGDYGYTF,TGTGCCAGTAGGGTTGGGGACTATGGCTACACCTTC
TRBD2,TRBV6-2/TRBV6-3,.,TRBJ2-5,CASSPLAGVGETQYF,TGTGCCAGCAGTCCACTAGCGGGAGTGGGAGAGACCCAGTACTTC
TRBD2,TRBV6-4,few,TRBJ2-1,CASSVQTSGHNEQFF,TGTGCCAGCAGCGTCCAGACTAGCGGCCACAATGAGCAGTTCTTC
.,TRBV6-6,.,TRBJ2-3,CASSAAGTQYF,TGTGCCAGCAGTGCCGCGGGTACGCAGTATTTT
.,TRBV24-1,.,TRBJ2-5,CATSDFVQGKETQYF,TGTGCCACCAGTGATTTTGTACAGGGTAAAGAGACCCAGTACTTC
.,TRBV19,few,TRBJ2-3,CASTTTGTDTQYF,TGTGCCAGTACCACAACAGGGACAGATACGCAGTATTTT
TRBD2,TRBV12-3/TRBV12-4,.,TRBJ2-2,CASSIHPGLADGELFF,TGTGCCAGCAGTATACACCCAGGACTAGCTGACGGGGAGCTGTTTTTT
.,TRBV29-1,.,TRBJ2-7,CSVFYGTSSYEQYF,TGCAGCGTTTTCTACGGGACCAGCTCCTACGAGCAGTACTTC
.,TRBV6-1,few,TRBJ2-3,CASKASTDTQYF,TGTGCCAGCAAGGCTAGCACAGATACGCAGTATTTT
TRBD1,TRBV27,few,TRBJ2-7,CASSLGTGGSYEQYF,TGTGCCAGCAGTTTAGGTACAGGGGGTTCCTACGAGCAGTACTTC
TRBD2,TRBV12-3/TRBV12-4,.,TRBJ2-7,CASSLRLAGVEQYF,TGTGCCAGCAGTTTAAGGCTAGCGGGAGTCGAGCAGTACTTC
TRBD1,TRBV6-1,large,TRBJ2-3,CASSEALQGADTQYF,TGTGCCAGCAGTGAAGCGCTTCAGGGGGCAGATACGCAGTATTTT
.,TRBV7-9,.,TRBJ2-5,CASSLGQMYQETQYF,TGTGCCAGCAGCTTAGGGCAGATGTATCAAGAGACCCAGTACTTC
.,TRBV6-1,.,TRBJ2-3,CASSEALEKRVTDTQYF,TGTGCCAGCAGTGAAGCGCTGGAGAAGAGGGTCACAGATACGCAGTATTTT
TRBD2,TRBV6-6,once,TRBJ2-7,CASSYSLGTGLASYEQYF,TGTGCCAGCAGTTACTCGTTGGGTACCGGACTAGCCTCCTACGAGCAGTACTTC
.,TRBV6-5,.,TRBJ2-7,CASSGHGAGDYEQYF,TGTGCCAGCAGTGGCCACGGGGCGGGTGATTACGAGCAGTACTTC
.,TRBV30,few,TRBJ2-2,CAGGRRASTGELFF,TGTGCCGGAGGCCGGCGGGCGTCCACCGGGGAGCTGTTTTTT
.,TRBV29-1,.,TRBJ2-7,CSVTGTYEQYF,TGCAGCGTTACAGGTACCTACGAGCAGTACTTC
.,TRBV6-5,once,TRBJ1-2,CASSPRPYGYTF,TGTGCCAGCAGTCCCCGTCCCTATGGCTACACCTTC
.,TRBV19,few,TRBJ2-7,CASSMGQEPNEQYF,TGTGCCAGTAGTATGGGGCAGGAACCGAACGAGCAGTACTTC
TRBD2,TRBV4-3,.,TRBJ2-4,CASSQDPSGTTLAKNIQYF,TGCGCCAGCAGCCAAGATCCTAGCGGGACCACTCTAGCCAAAAACATTCAGTACTTC
TRBD2,TRBV7-2,.,TRBJ2-1,CASSLAGAGYEQFF,TGTGCCAGCAGCCTAGCGGGAGCAGGGTATGAGCAGTTCTTC
.,TRBV19,.,TRBJ2-2,CASSIMLENTGELFF,TGTGCCAGTAGTATTATGCTGGAGAACACCGGGGAGCTGTTTTTT
TRBD2,TRBV19,medium-sized,TRBJ2-3,CASSIAGTSGTNTQYF,TGTGCCAGTAGTATAGCCGGGACTAGCGGGACAAATACGCAGTATTTT
TRBD1,TRBV18,few,TRBJ2-4,CASSPGQGENIQYF,TGTGCCAGCTCACCAGGACAGGGAGAAAACATTCAGTACTTC
.,TRBV7-9,.,TRBJ2-7,CASSSSLGNEQYF,TGTGCCAGCAGCTCCTCGCTAGGCAACGAGCAGTACTTC
TRBD2,TRBV27,.,TRBJ2-7,CASSLSPHAGREATTYEQYF,TGTGCCAGCAGTTTATCCCCCCACGCGGGGCGGGAGGCGACAACCTACGAGCAGTACTTC
TRBD2,TRBV24-1,.,TRBJ2-7,CATSDTVAGVQEQYF,TGTGCCACCAGTGATACAGTAGCGGGAGTCCAGGAGCAGTACTTC